What follows is one TCR beta chain and its context. Method: immunoSEQ multiplex PCR; TCRdb's copy keeps in-frame clones and lacks some. The table shows 150,000 to 200,000 clones, with almost 80% occurring only once. This CDR3 contains 16 residues. Germline lookup yields CDR1 WNHNN and CDR2 SYGVQD (reference sequence). Trimming at V came to 2 bases and at J to 1 base, leaving 6 bases not matched to a gene. These data originate in a study of blood T cell repertoires in COVID-19. Study details: The study drew acute and convalescent COVID-19 samples from the United States, Italy and Spain. From T cells, B-cell-depleted T cells, or PBMCs came the material, which was cDNA or gDNA.

The chain is built from TRBV10-1 and TRBJ2-3; 7 bases map to TRBD2. Source material: peripheral blood. The source is a woman in her 70s with acute or convalescent COVID-19. CDR3 loop: CASSEAGEGGTDTQYF. CDR3 DNA: TGCGCCAGCAGTGAGGCGGGAGAGGGAGGCACAGATACGCAGTATTTT.